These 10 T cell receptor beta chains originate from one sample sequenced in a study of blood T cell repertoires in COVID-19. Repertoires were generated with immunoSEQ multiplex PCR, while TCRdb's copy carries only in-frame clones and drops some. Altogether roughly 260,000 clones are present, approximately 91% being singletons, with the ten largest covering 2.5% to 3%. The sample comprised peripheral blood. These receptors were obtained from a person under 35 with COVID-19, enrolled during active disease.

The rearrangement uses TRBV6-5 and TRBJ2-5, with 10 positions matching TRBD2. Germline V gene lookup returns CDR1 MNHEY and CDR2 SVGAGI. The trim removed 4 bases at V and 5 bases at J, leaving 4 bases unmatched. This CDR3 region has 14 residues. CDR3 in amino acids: CASSSQTSGETQYF. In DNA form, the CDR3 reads TGTGCCAGCAGTTCTCAGACTAGCGGGGAGACCCAGTACTTC.

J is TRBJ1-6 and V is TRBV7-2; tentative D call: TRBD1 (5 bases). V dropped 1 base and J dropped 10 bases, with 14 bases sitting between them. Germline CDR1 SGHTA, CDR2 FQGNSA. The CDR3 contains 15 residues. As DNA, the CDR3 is TGTGCCAGCAGCTTAGATGTCTCTCGGGGGTCACCCCTCCACTTT. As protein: CASSLDVSRGSPLHF.

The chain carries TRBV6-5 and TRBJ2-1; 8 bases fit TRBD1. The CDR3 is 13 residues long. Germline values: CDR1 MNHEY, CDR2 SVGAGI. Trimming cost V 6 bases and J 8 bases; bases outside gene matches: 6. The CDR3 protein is CASRPHRGDEQFF. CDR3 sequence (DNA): TGTGCCAGCAGGCCCCACAGGGGGGATGAGCAGTTCTTC.

The DNA of the CDR3 is TGTGCCAGCATGGTTAGCTTCCCCCCCGATACGCAGTATTTT. The encoded protein is CASMVSFPPDTQYF. The J gene is TRBJ2-3, the V gene TRBV6-5; D call uncertain. CDR3 length equals 14 residues. Trimming took 7 bases from V and 6 from J, leaving 17 bases between them. CDR1 and CDR2 from the germline V gene are MNHEY and SVGAGI.

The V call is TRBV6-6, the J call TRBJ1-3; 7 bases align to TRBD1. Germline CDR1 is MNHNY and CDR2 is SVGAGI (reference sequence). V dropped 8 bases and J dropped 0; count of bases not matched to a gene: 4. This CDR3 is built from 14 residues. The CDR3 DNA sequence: TGTGCCAGCGGCGGGACAGCCTCTGGAAACACCATATATTTT. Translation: CASGGTASGNTIYF.

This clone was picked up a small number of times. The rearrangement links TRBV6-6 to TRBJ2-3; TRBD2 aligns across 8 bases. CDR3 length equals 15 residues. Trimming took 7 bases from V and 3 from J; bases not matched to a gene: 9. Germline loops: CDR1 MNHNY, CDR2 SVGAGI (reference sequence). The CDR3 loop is CASKGSGSKTDTQYF. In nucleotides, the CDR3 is TGTGCCAGCAAGGGGAGCGGGAGCAAAACAGATACGCAGTATTTT.

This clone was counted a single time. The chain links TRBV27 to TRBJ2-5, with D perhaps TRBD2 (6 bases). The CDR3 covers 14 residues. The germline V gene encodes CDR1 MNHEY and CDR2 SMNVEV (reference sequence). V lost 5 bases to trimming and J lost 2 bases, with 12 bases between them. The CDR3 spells CASSPGLSQETQYF. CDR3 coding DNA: TGTGCCAGCAGTCCAGGACTATCTCAAGAGACCCAGTACTTC.

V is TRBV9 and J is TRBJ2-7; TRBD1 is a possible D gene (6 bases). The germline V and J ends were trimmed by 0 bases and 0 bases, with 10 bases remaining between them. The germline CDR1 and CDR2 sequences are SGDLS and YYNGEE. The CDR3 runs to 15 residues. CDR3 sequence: CASSVATGSSYEQYF. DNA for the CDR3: TGTGCCAGCAGCGTAGCTACAGGGTCCTCCTACGAGCAGTACTTC.

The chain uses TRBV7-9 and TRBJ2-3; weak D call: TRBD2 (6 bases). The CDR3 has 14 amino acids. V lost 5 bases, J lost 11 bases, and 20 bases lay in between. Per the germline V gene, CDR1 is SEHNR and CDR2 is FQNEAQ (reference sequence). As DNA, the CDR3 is TGTGCCAGCAGCGTAGTAGCGGACGGGGTTGTGCAGTATTTT. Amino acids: CASSVVADGVVQYF.

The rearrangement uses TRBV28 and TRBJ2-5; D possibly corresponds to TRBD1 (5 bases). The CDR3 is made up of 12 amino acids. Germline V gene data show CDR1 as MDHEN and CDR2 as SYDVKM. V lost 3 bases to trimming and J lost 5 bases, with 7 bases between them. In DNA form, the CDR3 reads TGTGCCAGCAGTTTTCAGGGTGAGACCCAGTACTTC. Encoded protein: CASSFQGETQYF.